Described below is a single T cell receptor beta chain sequence and its context. Criteria for exclusion of patients were uncontrolled infection, other autoimmune disease, pregnancy or lactation. Clinicians diagnosed patients from clinical symptoms, serum thyroxine and TRAb, thyroid ultrasound and orbital computed tomography. The source of the PBMCs was approximately 10 ml of fresh peripheral blood. CDR1 and CDR2 (germline): MNHNS, SASEGT. The CDR3 covers 16 residues. Deletions cut 6 bases from V and 0 bases from J, with 16 bases between. These data belong to a study of T cells in Graves' hyperthyroidism and ophthalmopathy. About the research overall: Peripheral blood sampling occurred at initial diagnosis, before any treatment.

Amplification of TCR beta CDR3 regions used RNA as the template. A set of HTBI primers served as the primers for a first-round RT-PCR of the TCR CDR3. TCRdb reprocessed the multiplex PCR reads with MiXCR, giving one entry per CDR3 protein. This sample has about 590,000 distinct CDR3 sequences, with about 14% found just once. This rearrangement joins TRBV6-1 to TRBJ2-3, with D perhaps TRBD1 (5 bases). What was sequenced was blood. This clonotype originated in a woman under 30 with Graves' ophthalmopathy. This chain's CDR3 is CASSARVFSSTDTQYF. CDR3 DNA sequence: TGTGCCAGCAGCGCCAGGGTTTTTAGTAGCACAGATACGCAGTATTTT.